This TCR beta chain was captured in a study of Ad26.COV2.S vaccination and SARS-CoV-2 variants. Only in-frame clones appear in the TCRdb table, and some are missing; sequencing was by immunoSEQ multiplex PCR. The data show around 300,000 clones, about 88% seen once. From germline, CDR1 is MDHEN and CDR2 SYDVKM. CDR3 length: 12 residues. The sample's treatment: around 19 received Ad26.COV2.S at low or high dose, single or two shots; several received placebo; per-sample allocation not given. All samples were drawn on day 63, counting from the first vaccine or placebo injection. This sample comprised peripheral blood, obtained in a trial of Ad26.COV2.S vaccine versus placebo. The chain couples TRBV28 to TRBJ1-6, with 8 nucleotides matching TRBD1. This clonotype was sampled from a person between 18 and 65 years old who received the Ad26.COV2.S COVID-19 vaccine or a placebo. CDR3 sequence reads: CALGQGASPLHF. CDR3 nucleotide sequence: TGTGCGCTTGGGCAGGGGGCTTCACCCCTCCACTTT.